This entry lists 29 T cell receptor beta chains sequenced from one sample in a study of T cell responses to AZD1222 COVID-19 vaccine. Clones were sequenced by immunoSEQ multiplex PCR, and TCRdb holds only the in-frame ones, with some missing. The sample carries about 100,000 clones, less than 90% recorded once. This sample comprised peripheral blood, obtained on day 0 of AZD1222 vaccination. The source is an adult in good health.

The chain carries TRBV4-1 and TRBJ2-7, with 8 bases identical to TRBD1. The V and J ends lost 5 bases and 5 bases, in that order; junction bases with no gene match: 11. Germline assignment: CDR1 MGHRA and CDR2 YSYEKL. CDR3 length: 15 residues. The CDR3 loop reads CASSDTQGVSNEQYF. In DNA, the CDR3 is TGCGCCAGCAGCGACACACAGGGGGTATCGAACGAGCAGTACTTC.

The V gene is TRBV5-1, the J gene TRBJ1-1; D possibly corresponds to TRBD1 (6 bases). The V and J ends lost 1 base and 1 base respectively, with 11 bases between them. Looked up from germline, CDR1 is SGHRS and CDR2 is YFSETQ. The CDR3 length is 15 residues. CDR3 bases: TGCGCCAGCAGCTTGACCGGACAGTCGAACACTGAAGCTTTCTTT. This gives the protein CASSLTGQSNTEAFF.

The V gene is TRBV5-1, the J gene TRBJ1-1; weak D call: TRBD1 (6 bases). The CDR3 sequence is 13 residues long. The ends were cut back, 6 bases at V and 11 bases at J, with 20 bases in the middle. In germline, CDR1 is SGHRS, CDR2 YFSETQ. This CDR3 reads CASKPGAGGSAFF. In nucleotides, the CDR3 is TGCGCCAGCAAACCGGGGGCAGGTGGATCCGCTTTCTTT. The entire variable domain, with the rest obtained from reference TRBV5-1 and TRBJ1-1, is as follows: KAGVTQTPRYLIKTRGQQVTLSCSPISGHRSVSWYQQTPGQGLQFLFEYFSETQRNKGNFPGRFSGRQFSNSRSEMNVSTLELGDSALYLCASKPGAGGSAFFGQGTRLTVV.

The chain combines TRBV3-1 (or the pseudogene TRBV3-2) with TRBJ2-2; D may be TRBD1 or TRBD2 (5 bases each). The CDR3 runs to 13 residues. In germline, CDR1 is LGHDT, CDR2 YNNKEL (reference sequence). The ends were cut back, 1 base at V and 7 bases at J, with 7 bases in the middle. CDR3 in amino acids: CASSQGGFGELFF. CDR3 coding DNA: TGTGCCAGCAGCCAAGGGGGGTTCGGGGAGCTGTTTTTT.

CDR3 bases: TGTGCCATCAGTGGATTTCGTGAGGCTAACACTGAAGCTTTCTTT. It yields the protein CAISGFREANTEAFF. J is TRBJ1-1 and V is TRBV10-3; D unresolved. Germline V CDR1 and CDR2: ENHRY, SYGVKD. With 4 bases removed from V and 2 bases from J, the gap between germline ends came to 14 bases. The CDR3 is 15 residues long.

J is TRBJ1-1 and V is TRBV5-1; D perhaps matches TRBD1 (5 bases). Looked up from germline, CDR1 is SGHRS and CDR2 is YFSETQ. CDR3 length: 14 amino acids. V was cut by 5 bases and J by 5 bases, with 16 bases left in between. The CDR3 loop reads CASRWRGEGTEAFF. In DNA, the CDR3 is TGCGCCAGCAGGTGGAGGGGCGAGGGGACTGAAGCTTTCTTT.

The chain combines TRBV25-1 with TRBJ2-1, with D unclear. V dropped 2 bases and J dropped 9 bases, with 8 bases sitting between them. The CDR3 extends over 12 amino acids. The germline CDR1 and CDR2 sequences are MGHDK and SYGVNS. The CDR3 protein is CASSENWFEQFF. Written as DNA, the CDR3 is TGTGCCAGCAGTGAAAACTGGTTTGAGCAGTTCTTC.

The V gene is TRBV29-1, the J gene TRBJ2-3; 7 nucleotides align to TRBD1. Germline CDR1 and CDR2: SQVTM and ANQGSEA. The CDR3 has 16 residues. Germline trimming cut 6 bases from V and 2 bases from J; bases unmatched to any gene: 14. In nucleotides, the CDR3 is TGCAGCGTCCGGGACAGCTTTACTGCCCTCACAGATACGCAGTATTTT. Translation: CSVRDSFTALTDTQYF.

This chain joins TRBV28 and TRBJ1-5, with a possible D match to TRBD1 (5 bases). Trimming took off 10 bases at V and 7 bases at J, with 17 bases between the two ends. This CDR3 spans 13 amino acids. Germline-derived CDR1 and CDR2 are MDHEN and SYDVKM. CDR3 loop: CATTQGAGQPQHF. CDR3 DNA: TGTGCCACCACGCAGGGTGCAGGGCAGCCCCAGCATTTT.

This clone was recorded once. The chain recombines TRBV4-1 with TRBJ1-6; a weak D match, TRBD1 (6 bases). Trimming left V 1 base short and J 10 bases short, with 14 bases between. This CDR3 is 15 amino acids long. CDR1 and CDR2 (germline): MGHRA, YSYEKL. CDR3 in DNA: TGCGCCAGCAGCCAAGGGATGTGGGGGCTGTCACCCCTCCACTTT. Translating gives CASSQGMWGLSPLHF.

The chain employs TRBV10-3 and TRBJ2-2; 8 nucleotides align to TRBD2. From germline, CDR1 is ENHRY and CDR2 SYGVKD. V shed 2 bases, J shed 5 bases, and the junction held 10 bases outside the gene matches. This CDR3 contains 17 residues. In DNA, the CDR3 is TGTGCCATCAGTGAGGAGCTGGCGGGGGGACTAACCGGGGAGCTGTTTTTT. It is translated as CAISEELAGGLTGELFF.

CDR3 in DNA: TGCGCCAGCTCAAAGTCCGGGGCTCAGAACACTGAAGCTTTCTTT. Translated: CASSKSGAQNTEAFF. The V and J genes are TRBV5-1 and TRBJ1-1, with D perhaps matching TRBD1 (5 bases). The CDR3 has 15 residues. Trimming removed 7 bases from V and 1 base from J, with 17 bases in between. Per germline, CDR1 SGHRS and CDR2 YFSETQ.

J is TRBJ1-2 and V is TRBV4-2; D not certain. The V gene lost 0 bases and the J gene lost 4 bases, with 12 bases spanning the gap. There are 15 residues in the CDR3. Germline CDR1 LGHNA, CDR2 YNFKEQ. The CDR3 DNA follows: TGTGCCAGCAGCCAAGATCGGCGGTCTACCTATGGCTACACCTTC. Encoded protein: CASSQDRRSTYGYTF.

The rearrangement links TRBV4-1 to TRBJ2-1, with D possibly being TRBD1 (6 bases). The CDR3 loop spans 16 amino acids. The germline V gene encodes CDR1 MGHRA and CDR2 YSYEKL. V lost 4 bases, J lost 0 bases, and 13 bases lay in between. CDR3 protein: CASSPRQVSSYNEQFF. As DNA, the CDR3 is TGCGCCAGCAGCCCCAGACAGGTAAGCTCCTACAATGAGCAGTTCTTC.

The chain carries TRBV11-2 and TRBJ2-7, with D tentatively TRBD1 (5 bases). The CDR3 is 17 residues long. V shed 3 bases and J shed 3 bases, with 21 bases lying between them. Germline V lookup: CDR1 SGHAT, CDR2 FQNNGV. The CDR3 region is CASSLSQTWTSYYEQYF. CDR3 coding DNA: TGTGCCAGCAGCTTGTCCCAGACGTGGACATCTTACTACGAGCAGTACTTC.

The rearrangement uses TRBV6-1 and TRBJ2-3, with 10 bases matching TRBD1. From germline, CDR1 is MNHNS and CDR2 SASEGT. J lost 6 bases, V lost 2 bases, and 8 bases had no gene match. The CDR3 contains 16 residues. CDR3 nucleotide sequence: TGTGCCAGCAGTGAACGCTGGACAGGGGGTAGGGATACGCAGTATTTT. Amino acid sequence: CASSERWTGGRDTQYF.

The chain combines TRBV7-9 with TRBJ1-4; TRBD1 matches at 7 bases. After removal of 4 bases from V and 4 bases from J, the junction contained 9 bases not matched to a gene. From germline, CDR1 is SEHNR and CDR2 FQNEAQ (reference sequence). There are 16 residues in the CDR3. The CDR3 here is CASSSGEGALNEKLFF. The CDR3 nucleotides are TGTGCCAGCAGCTCCGGTGAGGGGGCCCTTAATGAAAAACTGTTTTTT.

CDR3 sequence reads: CASSLGEDSQYF. The CDR3 region has the DNA TGTGCCAGCAGCTTAGGGGAGGATAGCCAGTACTTC. V usage is TRBV11-2 and J usage is TRBJ2-5; a possible D gene is TRBD2 (6 bases). Trimming left V 1 base short and J 10 bases short, with 10 bases between. CDR1 is SGHAT and CDR2 is FQNNGV in the germline V gene. The CDR3 covers 12 residues.

The chain uses TRBV28 and TRBJ2-3, with 7 positions matching TRBD2. The CDR3 runs to 16 residues. Germline V gene data show CDR1 as MDHEN and CDR2 as SYDVKM. J lost 2 bases, V lost 3 bases, and 8 bases had no gene match. This chain's CDR3 is CASSFRAGVPTDTQYF. CDR3 bases: TGTGCCAGCAGTTTTAGGGCGGGAGTCCCCACAGATACGCAGTATTTT.

In DNA form, the CDR3 reads TGTGCCAGCGGACGCGGGGGCGATGAGCAGTTCTTC. It encodes CASGRGGDEQFF. The chain is built from TRBV7-9 and TRBJ2-1; a weak D match, TRBD2 (7 bases). The length of the CDR3 is 12 residues. The germline CDR1 and CDR2 sequences are SEHNR and FQNEAQ (reference sequence). Trimming cost V 8 bases and J 8 bases, with 13 bases left between them.

This clone has just one count. This sequence joins TRBV6-2 or TRBV6-3 and TRBJ2-7; D remains ambiguous. The germline V and J ends were trimmed by 4 bases and 6 bases, with 16 bases remaining between them. Germline V lookup: CDR1 MNHEY, CDR2 SVGEGT. This CDR3 has 14 residues. The DNA for the CDR3 is TGTGCCAGCAGTTTACTGTGGACGGGTCTCGAGCAGTACTTC. Its translation is CASSLLWTGLEQYF.

The chain couples TRBV3-1 (or the pseudogene TRBV3-2) to TRBJ1-2, with D tentatively TRBD1 (5 bases). The germline gives CDR1 LGHDT, CDR2 YNNKEL (reference sequence). CDR3 length: 14 residues. Deletions cut 7 bases from V and 6 bases from J, with 18 bases between. The chain's CDR3 is CASNRREVGDGYTF. CDR3 coding DNA: TGTGCCAGCAACCGTAGAGAGGTAGGGGATGGCTACACCTTC.

The chain couples TRBV11-2 to TRBJ2-1, with 8 bases identical to TRBD1. V lost 3 bases, J lost 6 bases, and 10 bases stayed unmatched. Germline CDR1 is SGHAT and CDR2 is FQNNGV. The CDR3 loop spans 16 amino acids. This CDR3 reads CASSLETGDNGNEQFF. DNA of the CDR3: TGTGCCAGCAGCTTGGAGACAGGGGATAATGGCAATGAGCAGTTCTTC.

The V call is TRBV11-3, the J call TRBJ2-7, with TRBD1 identical over 9 bases. The length of the CDR3 is 16 residues. Germline assignment: CDR1 SGHNT and CDR2 YENEEA. With V trimmed by 7 bases and J by 2 bases, 12 bases remained unmatched. CDR3 sequence: CASTLGQGLPTYEQYF. As DNA, the CDR3 is TGTGCCAGCACCTTGGGACAGGGTCTCCCGACCTACGAGCAGTACTTC.

The chain combines TRBV28 with TRBJ1-6, with 10 bases lining up with TRBD1. The CDR3 is 15 amino acids. V was clipped by 10 bases and J by 10 bases; unmatched bases: 13. Germline values: CDR1 MDHEN, CDR2 SYDVKM. As DNA, the CDR3 is TGTGCCAACACTCATGGGGGGACAGGGGTCTCACCCCTCCACTTT. As protein: CANTHGGTGVSPLHF.

The V call is TRBV21-1, the J call TRBJ1-4; TRBD1, the table's D call, lacks a check against the DNA. TRBV21-1 is an annotated pseudogene. The CDR3 runs to 16 residues. The CDR3 region is CASGPTGCATNEKLFF. CDR3 DNA: TGTGCCAGCGGACCGACAGGTTGTGCAACTAATGAAAAACTGTTTTTT.

This clone showed up just once. This rearrangement joins TRBV5-4 to TRBJ2-3; possible D gene TRBD1, 5 bases. Trimming removed 4 bases at V and 0 bases at J, with 9 bases between. CDR1 is SGHNT, CDR2 YYREEE, per germline (reference sequence). CDR3 length equals 14 residues. Here the CDR3 reads CASSVDRSTDTQYF. The CDR3 DNA reads TGTGCCAGCAGCGTCGACAGAAGCACAGATACGCAGTATTTT.

The chain combines TRBV19 with TRBJ2-7, with TRBD1 as a possible D gene (5 bases). Germline V gene sequence: CDR1 LNHDA, CDR2 SQIVND (reference sequence). Trimming cost V 9 bases and J 5 bases, with 11 bases left between them. The CDR3 runs 11 residues. The CDR3 DNA follows: TGTGCCAGCCAGGGATACAACGAGCAGTACTTC. Protein sequence: CASQGYNEQYF.

The chain links TRBV6-1 to TRBJ1-2, with a possible D match to TRBD1 (6 bases). Germline V gives CDR1 MNHNS, CDR2 SASEGT. V lost 11 bases to trimming and J lost 3 bases, with 13 bases between them. The CDR3 is made up of 12 amino acids. CDR3 DNA: TGTGCCTACAGCAAGGGGGACTATGGCTACACCTTC. Encoded protein: CAYSKGDYGYTF.